The clone carrying this T cell receptor (beta chain) has only one observation. The antigen remains undetermined. Germline-derived CDR1 and CDR2 are SGHRS and YFSETQ. The CDR3 is 13 residues long. Trimming took off 0 bases at V and 3 bases at J, with 4 bases between the two ends. TCRdb keeps only in-frame clones here, not all; method: immunoSEQ multiplex PCR. The sample records around 130,000 clones, about 85% being singletons. The data belong to a study of cytomegalovirus exposure and HLA in healthy donors. Study overall: The roughly 110 validation repertoires were reported in a later analysis to have been generated on the same platform as the roughly 720 first-cohort repertoires. The study, taken as a whole, reports: Diagnosis of cytomegalovirus status made by the classifier reportedly showed high specificity and sensitivity. The tendency of first-cohort TCR clusters to co-occur in the 90 to 150 validation repertoires emerged from a later analysis. The study put about 180 TCR beta chains on its list as cytomegalovirus-associated.

The chain employs TRBV5-1 and TRBJ2-1; D is uncertain. The sequence derives from a woman aged 25-40 years in good health and CMV-seronegative. The specimen sequenced was PBMCs. The CDR3 coding sequence is TGCGCCAGCAGCTTGGCCCGCTACAATGAGCAGTTCTTC. Translating it yields CASSLARYNEQFF.